This record looks at one TCR beta chain sequence and its context. The antigen is not known. The CDR3 runs 14 residues. V shed 4 bases and J 2 bases; nucleotides not matched to a gene: 3. CDR1 is SGHRS and CDR2 is YFSETQ in the germline V gene. This sample stems from a study of cytomegalovirus exposure and HLA in healthy donors. Primers included in the PCR were 60 Vbeta and 13 Jbeta primers. Produced via immunoSEQ multiplex PCR; TCRdb's table is partial and in-frame only. The sample carries about 120,000 clones, less than 85% recorded once. Study outcomes and limitations: Common viral pathogens seemed, in a later analysis, to connect with several of the most significant clusters. Researchers counted 164 TCR beta chains as cytomegalovirus-associated. Later analysis suggested most CMV-associated TCR beta chains were HLA-restricted. Indistinguishability led to the exclusion of some V segments, TRBV6-2 and TRBV6-3 included.

V is TRBV5-1 and J is TRBJ2-1; the match to TRBD1 covers 7 bases. The TCR sequence derives from a man in his fifties in good health and CMV-seropositive. The sequenced material came from PBMCs. The CDR3 region is CASSPGTAYNEQFF. The CDR3 DNA sequence: TGCGCCAGCAGCCCGGGGACAGCCTACAATGAGCAGTTCTTC.